This TCR beta chain came from a study of cytomegalovirus exposure and HLA in healthy donors. Overall study results and limits: In the analysis, some V segments, TRBV6-2 and TRBV6-3 included, were excluded as indistinguishable. Based on reports, TCR beta sequences accurately predicted HLA-A and HLA-B alleles for most subjects.

Worth noting for this clone: No antigen is known for it.

It was with 60 Vbeta and 13 Jbeta primers that the PCR ran. The table came from immunoSEQ multiplex PCR; TCRdb's copy has only in-frame clones and leaves some out. Among a few hundred thousand clones listed, roughly four fifths were seen once. The ends were cut back, 5 bases at V and 0 bases at J, with 7 bases in the middle. Germline values: CDR1 SGHTA, CDR2 FQGNSA. The CDR3 extends over 14 amino acids. The chain uses TRBV7-2 and TRBJ1-4; no firm D call. Sequenced input: PBMCs. The TCR comes from a girl aged 5-17 years in good health and CMV-seronegative. The CDR3 nucleotides read TGTGCCAGCAGCCCACGGGCAACTAATGAAAAACTGTTTTTT. Its protein product is CASSPRATNEKLFF. Combining the CDR3 with reference TRBV7-2 and TRBJ1-4 gives the whole variable domain GAGVSQSPSNKVTEKGKDVELRCDPISGHTALYWYRQSLGQGLEFLIYFQGNSAPDKSGLPSDRFSAERTGGSVSTLTIQRTQQEDSAVYLCASSPRATNEKLFFGSGTQLSVL.